This is a list of T cell receptor beta chains from one sample in a study of response to subunit inactivated influenza vaccine. MiXCR, run by TCRdb on the RT-PCR reads, gives a single entry per CDR3 protein. The top ten clones hold 6% to 7% of a sample with some 640,000 distinct CDR3 sequences, over 11% of them seen once. The source material was PBMCs from blood, sampled about 14 days before vaccination. The receptors were gathered from a man in his fifties or sixties who received an inactivated influenza vaccine. Both conserved end residues are part of each CDR3.

v_call cdr3_aa
TRBV28 CASSPYTGQGANEQFF
TRBV27 CASNPPPVDEQFF
TRBV4-1 CASSQTGHMNYGYTF
TRBV20-1 CSAQGAGGWQETQYF
TRBV3-1 CASSLRDPNTGELFF
TRBV29-1 CSVGDTTYEQYF
TRBV11-2 CASSLYETGELFF
TRBV5-1 CASRFRDRDDGYTF
TRBV5-6 CASSMGPGSPDTQYF
TRBV28 CASSSPTPMDEKLFF
TRBV4-1 CASSPPTLGGSYGYTF
TRBV6-2/TRBV6-3 CASSRTAAEQYF
TRBV29-1 CSVEDRGLLNEQFF
TRBV6-1 CASRDLNSGANVLTF
TRBV12-3/TRBV12-4 CASSPQPTGRELFF
TRBV2 CASKLATPVNTQYF
TRBV30 CARRGAESIYGYTF
TRBV20-1 CSAQYSGRAWNEQFF
TRBV14 CASSHRLAGGLPYTGELFF
TRBV11-2 CASSLESRALYGYTF
TRBV6-2/TRBV6-3 CASTRDRDDEQFF
TRBV7-3 CASKIVTDRFSGELFF
TRBV5-1 CASSLTRLAVEFF
TRBV9 CASSVGGRAESEQFF
TRBV6-5 CASSYRVRGNTEAFF
TRBV18 CASSPMGATNEKLFF
TRBV12-3/TRBV12-4 CASSFDGIPYNEQFF
TRBV7-2 CASHQTSGSAYEQFF
TRBV25-1 CASRKGTGPYNEQFF
TRBV5-1 CASGQGYYEQYF
TRBV11-2 CASASGHSTDTQYF
TRBV12-3/TRBV12-4 CASRVGSGVETQYF
TRBV20-1 CSARRAGSYNEQFF
TRBV12-3/TRBV12-4 CASSLGTEGSYEQYF
TRBV9 CASSVAGLRSNEQFF
TRBV4-3 CASSPNPISGANVLTF
TRBV5-1 CASVHSPNTGELFF
TRBV5-5 CASSLEVPGYSGNTIYF
TRBV6-1 CASRPNFDRGLSPQHF
TRBV29-1 CSARVGTEDTGELFF
TRBV7-8 CASSHHGDGETQYF
TRBV6-5 CASSYARRETQYF
TRBV20-1 CSARRQGSLLVPQHF
TRBV20-1 CSARDELAGGRDTQYF
TRBV7-9 CASSPIMNTEAFF
TRBV20-1 CSAIDRGNTDTQYF
TRBV29-1 CSVEDLAGSYNSPLHF
TRBV18 CASSPFGSSGRRRGNEQFF
TRBV6-2/TRBV6-3 CASSYLAGGAGELFF
TRBV4-3 CASSHRDGRPTYEQYF
TRBV6-2/TRBV6-3 CASSFDRAGYTF
TRBV28 CASSSQAGIETQYF
TRBV2 CASPPGQGFNEQFF
TRBV5-6 CASSFSGRAYGYTF
TRBV27 CASSFRTRGFGNEQFF
TRBV7-2 CASSFRPHTDLDF
TRBV2 CASRWENTEAFF
TRBV7-2 CASSADRVFSYEQYF
TRBV24-1 CATSEQAGSNEQFF